The rows below give T cell receptor beta chains drawn from one sample of a study of blood T cell repertoires in COVID-19. Assay used: immunoSEQ multiplex PCR; TCRdb lists only in-frame clones, some missing. The repertoire includes 110,000 or so clones, around 85% of them detected once, and roughly 1.4% sits in the top ten. The sample consisted of peripheral blood. The receptor source for this set is a man in his forties or fifties with acute or convalescent COVID-19. CDR3s include the opening cysteine and the closing phenylalanine or tryptophan. Each record gives: J gene, clone size, V gene, D gene, CDR3 length, CDR3 DNA, CDR3 protein. A D gene is named only where the DNA matches it firmly. For some rows the clone size is stated as once, few or many, or as a class when expanded; others skip it.

j_call: TRBJ1-2
clone_size: -
v_call: TRBV4-2
d_call: TRBD1
cdr3_length: 15
cdr3_nt: TGTGCCAGCAGCGACCAACAGGGGGCTGAGTCTGGCTACACCTTC
cdr3_aa: CASSDQQGAESGYTF

j_call: TRBJ2-3
clone_size: -
v_call: TRBV14
d_call: -
cdr3_length: 15
cdr3_nt: TGTGCCAGCAGCCTCGGTACCACTAGCACAGATACGCAGTATTTT
cdr3_aa: CASSLGTTSTDTQYF

j_call: TRBJ1-5
clone_size: few
v_call: TRBV2
d_call: TRBD1
cdr3_length: 15
cdr3_nt: TGTGCCAGCAGAGGACAGGGGGATTATTTTCAGCCCCAGCATTTT
cdr3_aa: CASRGQGDYFQPQHF

j_call: TRBJ1-5
clone_size: few
v_call: TRBV9
d_call: -
cdr3_length: 14
cdr3_nt: TGTGCCAGCAGCGTAGATGGCAGCAATCAGCCCCAGCATTTT
cdr3_aa: CASSVDGSNQPQHF

j_call: TRBJ1-2
clone_size: -
v_call: TRBV5-6
d_call: TRBD1
cdr3_length: 15
cdr3_nt: TGTGCCAGCAGCTGGGGGACAGGGGGTAACTATGGCTACACCTTC
cdr3_aa: CASSWGTGGNYGYTF

j_call: TRBJ2-2
clone_size: -
v_call: TRBV11-2
d_call: -
cdr3_length: 16
cdr3_nt: TGTGCCAGCAGCTTAGAACAGGGATGGAACACCGGGGAGCTGTTTTTT
cdr3_aa: CASSLEQGWNTGELFF

j_call: TRBJ2-3
clone_size: -
v_call: TRBV3-1/TRBV3-2
d_call: -
cdr3_length: 16
cdr3_nt: TGTGCCAGCAGCCAAGACGCGGCGGGGAAATCAGATACGCAGTATTTT
cdr3_aa: CASSQDAAGKSDTQYF

j_call: TRBJ2-1
clone_size: -
v_call: TRBV12-5
d_call: TRBD1
cdr3_length: 15
cdr3_nt: TGTGCTAGTGGTTCGGGACAGAGCTCCTACAATGAGCAGTTCTTC
cdr3_aa: CASGSGQSSYNEQFF

j_call: TRBJ2-5
clone_size: -
v_call: TRBV7-9
d_call: TRBD2
cdr3_length: 15
cdr3_nt: TGTGCCAGCAGCTTTGGACTAGCGGGGGCGGAGACCCAGTACTTC
cdr3_aa: CASSFGLAGAETQYF

j_call: TRBJ2-2
clone_size: -
v_call: TRBV10-3
d_call: -
cdr3_length: 14
cdr3_nt: TGTGCCATCAGTGAAGGGGTCAGCACTCCGGAGCTGTTTTTT
cdr3_aa: CAISEGVSTPELFF

j_call: TRBJ1-1
clone_size: -
v_call: TRBV6-6
d_call: -
cdr3_length: 12
cdr3_nt: TGTGCCAGCAGTTACTCGGGACATGAAGCTTTCTTT
cdr3_aa: CASSYSGHEAFF

j_call: TRBJ1-5
clone_size: -
v_call: TRBV20-1
d_call: -
cdr3_length: 13
cdr3_nt: TGCAGTGCTAGTCAGGGGCACAATCAGCCCCAGCATTTT
cdr3_aa: CSASQGHNQPQHF

j_call: TRBJ1-5
clone_size: few
v_call: TRBV18
d_call: TRBD1
cdr3_length: 15
cdr3_nt: TGTGCCAGCTCACCCGGGACAGGGAGCAATCAGCCCCAGCATTTT
cdr3_aa: CASSPGTGSNQPQHF

j_call: TRBJ2-7
clone_size: -
v_call: TRBV7-9
d_call: -
cdr3_length: 15
cdr3_nt: TGTGCCAGCAGCTTAGATGCCGCTGGAGGGGACGAGCAGTACTTC
cdr3_aa: CASSLDAAGGDEQYF

j_call: TRBJ1-1
clone_size: -
v_call: TRBV19
d_call: -
cdr3_length: 14
cdr3_nt: TGTGCCAGTAGTTCCCAGGGGCCATACACTGAAGCTTTCTTT
cdr3_aa: CASSSQGPYTEAFF

j_call: TRBJ1-2
clone_size: -
v_call: TRBV12-5
d_call: -
cdr3_length: 16
cdr3_nt: TGTGCTAGTGGTTTGCTTCCAGGACAACTCCTCTATGGCTACACCTTC
cdr3_aa: CASGLLPGQLLYGYTF

j_call: TRBJ2-1
clone_size: few
v_call: TRBV19
d_call: -
cdr3_length: 14
cdr3_nt: TGTGCCAGTAGTACCGCACTAGGATACAATGAGCAGTTCTTC
cdr3_aa: CASSTALGYNEQFF

j_call: TRBJ1-1
clone_size: -
v_call: TRBV11-2
d_call: -
cdr3_length: 17
cdr3_nt: TGTGCCAGCAGCAAAACCGGCGGGGCTGGGGTTCACACTGAAGCTTTCTTT
cdr3_aa: CASSKTGGAGVHTEAFF

j_call: TRBJ1-2
clone_size: few
v_call: TRBV13
d_call: TRBD1
cdr3_length: 13
cdr3_nt: TGTGCCAGCAGCTTTCAGGGGGCGTATGGCTACACCTTC
cdr3_aa: CASSFQGAYGYTF

j_call: TRBJ1-6
clone_size: -
v_call: TRBV6-5
d_call: TRBD1
cdr3_length: 15
cdr3_nt: TGTGCCAGCAGTTACTCCACAGGGGCTAATTCACCCCTCCACTTT
cdr3_aa: CASSYSTGANSPLHF

j_call: TRBJ2-3
clone_size: -
v_call: TRBV2
d_call: TRBD2
cdr3_length: 16
cdr3_nt: TGTGCCAGCAGGGGGACTAGCGGGGGGCGCACAGATACGCAGTATTTT
cdr3_aa: CASRGTSGGRTDTQYF

j_call: TRBJ2-7
clone_size: -
v_call: TRBV6-5
d_call: TRBD2
cdr3_length: 14
cdr3_nt: TGTGCCAGCCATGGTGGCGGACTAGGAAACGAGCAGTACTTC
cdr3_aa: CASHGGGLGNEQYF

j_call: TRBJ2-1
clone_size: -
v_call: TRBV12-5
d_call: -
cdr3_length: 16
cdr3_nt: TGTGCTAGTGGTCCCGAGGGAGGGGGCTCCTACAATGAGCAGTTCTTC
cdr3_aa: CASGPEGGGSYNEQFF

j_call: TRBJ1-2
clone_size: once
v_call: TRBV12-3/TRBV12-4
d_call: TRBD1
cdr3_length: 13
cdr3_nt: TGTGCCAGCCGACAGGGACCTAACTATGGCTACACCTTC
cdr3_aa: CASRQGPNYGYTF

j_call: TRBJ2-2
clone_size: many
v_call: TRBV5-1
d_call: -
cdr3_length: 15
cdr3_nt: TGCGCCAGCAGCTTGAAGGGACAGAACACCGGGGAGCTGTTTTTT
cdr3_aa: CASSLKGQNTGELFF

j_call: TRBJ2-2
clone_size: -
v_call: TRBV7-9
d_call: -
cdr3_length: 11
cdr3_nt: TGTGCCAGCAGCCCATCCGGGGAGCTGTTTTTT
cdr3_aa: CASSPSGELFF

j_call: TRBJ2-3
clone_size: -
v_call: TRBV4-1
d_call: TRBD2
cdr3_length: 16
cdr3_nt: TGCGCCAGCAGCCAAGCTTCGGCGGGGGGGAAAGATACGCAGTATTTT
cdr3_aa: CASSQASAGGKDTQYF

j_call: TRBJ2-1
clone_size: few
v_call: TRBV5-4
d_call: TRBD2
cdr3_length: 14
cdr3_nt: TGTGCCAGCAGCTTGCCTAGCGGGGGTGATGAGCAGTTCTTC
cdr3_aa: CASSLPSGGDEQFF

j_call: TRBJ2-1
clone_size: -
v_call: TRBV28
d_call: TRBD1
cdr3_length: 16
cdr3_nt: TGTGCCAGCAGTTTAGATAGACAGGGTCACTACAATGAGCAGTTCTTC
cdr3_aa: CASSLDRQGHYNEQFF

j_call: TRBJ1-4
clone_size: -
v_call: TRBV28
d_call: -
cdr3_length: 16
cdr3_nt: TGTGCCAGCAGTCCATGGACGGCGGGGGCTAATGAAAAACTGTTTTTT
cdr3_aa: CASSPWTAGANEKLFF

j_call: TRBJ2-2
clone_size: -
v_call: TRBV7-2
d_call: TRBD2
cdr3_length: 18
cdr3_nt: TGTGCCAGCAGCTTAGTGTGGTTGGCGGGGGGGGCCACCGGGGAGCTGTTTTTT
cdr3_aa: CASSLVWLAGGATGELFF

j_call: TRBJ2-3
clone_size: -
v_call: TRBV24-1
d_call: -
cdr3_length: 13
cdr3_nt: TGTGCCACCAGTGATCCGGGACAACATAAGGAGTATTTT
cdr3_aa: CATSDPGQHKEYF

j_call: TRBJ1-4
clone_size: -
v_call: TRBV30
d_call: -
cdr3_length: 16
cdr3_nt: TGTGCCTGGAGTGTCAGAAGGGGCACAACTAATGAAAAACTGTTTTTT
cdr3_aa: CAWSVRRGTTNEKLFF

j_call: TRBJ2-3
clone_size: once
v_call: TRBV27
d_call: TRBD1
cdr3_length: 14
cdr3_nt: TGTGCCAGCAGTCCTGACAGGGGAACCGATACGCAGTATTTT
cdr3_aa: CASSPDRGTDTQYF

j_call: TRBJ1-6
clone_size: -
v_call: TRBV19
d_call: -
cdr3_length: 14
cdr3_nt: TGTGCCAGTAGTACAGGGGCGTCCAATTCACCCCTCCACTTT
cdr3_aa: CASSTGASNSPLHF

j_call: TRBJ1-5
clone_size: once
v_call: TRBV6-5
d_call: TRBD1
cdr3_length: 14
cdr3_nt: TGTGCCAGCCTTTTCCGGGACAGTAATCAGCCCCAGCATTTT
cdr3_aa: CASLFRDSNQPQHF

j_call: TRBJ2-2
clone_size: -
v_call: TRBV5-1
d_call: -
cdr3_length: 12
cdr3_nt: TGCGCCAGCAGCCAGGGACAATGGGAGCTGTTTTTT
cdr3_aa: CASSQGQWELFF

j_call: TRBJ2-1
clone_size: -
v_call: TRBV30
d_call: TRBD2
cdr3_length: 14
cdr3_nt: TGTGCCTGGAGTGTAGGACTAGCGGGGAATGAGCAGTTCTTC
cdr3_aa: CAWSVGLAGNEQFF

j_call: TRBJ1-2
clone_size: -
v_call: TRBV5-6
d_call: -
cdr3_length: 12
cdr3_nt: TGTGCCAGCAGCCCTTCTATGCATGGCTACACCTTC
cdr3_aa: CASSPSMHGYTF

j_call: TRBJ1-4
clone_size: -
v_call: TRBV18
d_call: -
cdr3_length: 14
cdr3_nt: TGTGCCAGCTCACCTTACAGGGTTGGGGAAAAACTGTTTTTT
cdr3_aa: CASSPYRVGEKLFF

j_call: TRBJ1-1
clone_size: -
v_call: TRBV19
d_call: -
cdr3_length: 14
cdr3_nt: TGTGCCAGTAGTACCGCAGGGGTTTCGACTGAAGCTTTCTTT
cdr3_aa: CASSTAGVSTEAFF

j_call: TRBJ1-6
clone_size: once
v_call: TRBV11-2
d_call: -
cdr3_length: 13
cdr3_nt: TGTGCCAGCAGTCCAGGGGCCGGGGCTCCCCTCCACTTT
cdr3_aa: CASSPGAGAPLHF

j_call: TRBJ1-1
clone_size: few
v_call: TRBV25-1
d_call: TRBD1
cdr3_length: 15
cdr3_nt: TGTGCCAGCAGTACCCAGACAGGGGGGAACACTGAAGCTTTCTTT
cdr3_aa: CASSTQTGGNTEAFF

j_call: TRBJ2-2
clone_size: -
v_call: TRBV6-5
d_call: -
cdr3_length: 16
cdr3_nt: TGTGCCAGCAGTTACTCGTCCGGGGAGTTCACCGGGGAGCTGTTTTTT
cdr3_aa: CASSYSSGEFTGELFF